The source of this T cell receptor (beta chain) is a study of siplizumab effects on memory and regulatory T cells. The assay was immunoSEQ multiplex PCR, and TCRdb's table has in-frame clones only and misses some. The sample yields 20,000 to 30,000 clones, 65% to 90% seen once. Unstimulated naive, memory, effector memory and TEMRA subsets were sequenced, and this was done in a few donor pairs. The study, taken as a whole, reports: Most proliferating CD4+ or CD8+ clones, roughly 80-96%, had no naive or memory assignment. Few alloreactive clones mapped to unstimulated subsets. Naive T cell populations appeared to exhibit greater diversity than memory cells and appeared to be major alloresponse contributors.

CDR3 length equals 10 residues. The germline V and J ends were trimmed by 6 bases and 1 base, with 0 bases remaining between them. CDR1 and CDR2 from the germline V gene are KGHSH and LQKENI. About this clone: As yet, its antigen is unknown. This same CDR3 is encoded by further DNA sequences in the sample.

V and J are TRBV18 and TRBJ2-5; D is undetermined. Sequencing used memory CD4+ T cells sorted from blood. This clonotype originated in a human donor in good health. The CDR3 region has the DNA TGTGCCAGCTCCCAAGAGACCCAGTACTTC. It is translated as CASSQETQYF.